Each of the 14 T cell receptor beta chains below was sequenced from the same sample in a study of shared clonotypes between healthy human individuals. TCRdb's copy holds only in-frame clones and misses some; the assay was immunoSEQ multiplex PCR. The sample includes about a million clones, approximately 68% seen only once; the top ten take over 1.3%. The sequenced sample consisted of memory CD4+ T cells sorted from blood. As to subset: CD45RA-negative fraction. Source of these receptors: a man younger than 30 in good health.

A word on this clone: The identical CDR3 is also encoded by other nucleotide sequences in the sample. The rearrangement joins TRBV6-5 to TRBJ1-2; 8 bases match TRBD1. The CDR3 runs to 13 residues. Germline V gives CDR1 MNHEY, CDR2 SVGAGI. V dropped 5 bases and J dropped 7; count of bases not matched to a gene: 6. Here the CDR3 reads CASSRGQGAGYTF. The CDR3 DNA sequence: TGTGCCAGCAGTAGGGGTCAGGGGGCTGGCTACACCTTC.

The chain links TRBV19 to TRBJ2-4; D assignment may be TRBD1 or TRBD2 (5 bases each). V lost 3 bases and J 8 bases, leaving 17 bases between the germline ends. Germline V gives CDR1 LNHDA, CDR2 SQIVND (reference sequence). CDR3 size: 15 residues. CDR3 nucleotides: TGTGCCAGTAGTATGGCAGGGAGAGATAGGGACATTCAGTACTTC. It yields the protein CASSMAGRDRDIQYF.

The chain recombines TRBV27 with TRBJ2-6; D might be TRBD1 or TRBD2, each matching 5 bases. This CDR3 contains 16 residues. Trimming shortened V by 5 bases and J by 0 bases, and 11 bases separated the two germline ends. In germline, CDR1 is MNHEY, CDR2 SMNVEV (reference sequence). In DNA, the CDR3 is TGTGCCAGCAGTCCACGGGGCCACTCTGGGGCCAACGTCCTGACTTTC. Its protein is CASSPRGHSGANVLTF.

J is TRBJ1-1 and V is TRBV5-1; D gene unclear. CDR3 size: 13 residues. Germline loops: CDR1 SGHRS, CDR2 YFSETQ. Trimming took off 4 bases at V and 0 bases at J, with 7 bases between the two ends. The CDR3 region has the DNA TGCGCCAGCAGCCCCTGGCTGAACACTGAAGCTTTCTTT. Amino acids: CASSPWLNTEAFF.

V gene TRBV30 combines with J gene TRBJ2-7; D is possibly TRBD1 (6 bases). With 5 bases removed from V and 1 base from J, the gap between germline ends came to 18 bases. CDR3 length: 15 amino acids. Germline lookup yields CDR1 GTSNPN and CDR2 SVGIG (reference sequence). The chain's CDR3 is CAWVRIGGASYEQYF. CDR3 nucleotides: TGTGCCTGGGTCCGGATAGGGGGAGCTTCCTACGAGCAGTACTTC.

The chain links TRBV2 to TRBJ2-3, with D hard to call. The V and J ends lost 2 bases and 3 bases respectively, with 12 bases between them. There are 15 residues in the CDR3. Germline V gene sequence: CDR1 SNHLY, CDR2 FYNNEI. The CDR3 DNA is TGTGCCAGCAGTGAATTAGGGTCTAGGACAGATACGCAGTATTTT. It is translated as CASSELGSRTDTQYF.

V usage is TRBV7-2 and J usage is TRBJ1-6, with D possibly matching TRBD1 (6 bases). Trimming removed 3 bases from V and 7 bases from J, with 7 bases in between. Per the germline V gene, CDR1 is SGHTA and CDR2 is FQGNSA. The CDR3 length is 13 residues. The CDR3 loop is CASSFGQNSPLHF. In DNA, the CDR3 is TGTGCCAGCAGCTTTGGACAGAATTCACCCCTCCACTTT.

This sequence joins TRBV27 and TRBJ2-7; possibly TRBD2 for D (5 bases). Trimming stripped 6 bases from V and 3 bases from J, with 18 bases between. The CDR3 is 15 amino acids. Germline values: CDR1 MNHEY, CDR2 SMNVEV (reference sequence). CDR3 DNA: TGTGCCAGCAGGAGGCTTACGGGGTGGGTCTACGAGCAGTACTTC. Translation gives CASRRLTGWVYEQYF.

Remarks on this clone: At the DNA level, this CDR3 is encoded by other sequences in the same sample as well. J is TRBJ1-5 and V is TRBV30, with TRBD1 as a possible D gene (5 bases). Trimming shortened V by 0 bases and J by 2 bases, and 11 bases separated the two germline ends. The CDR3 has 15 residues. In germline, CDR1 is GTSNPN, CDR2 SVGIG (reference sequence). Here the CDR3 DNA reads TGTGCCTGGAGTGTACTCGGGGGTGGCAATCAGCCCCAGCATTTT. It codes for CAWSVLGGGNQPQHF.

V usage is TRBV12-5 and J usage is TRBJ2-1; 14 bases match TRBD2. This CDR3 has 16 amino acids. Germline values: CDR1 LGHNT, CDR2 FRNRAP. Losses at the gene ends were 4 bases for V and 8 bases for J; bases not matched to a gene: 7. DNA for the CDR3: TGTGCTAGTGGTTCGGGACTAGCGGGAGCCGGCGATGAGCAGTTCTTC. Translating gives CASGSGLAGAGDEQFF.

The CDR3 loop reads CASSWTGYDSPLHF. CDR3 DNA: TGTGCCAGCAGTTGGACGGGGTACGATTCACCCCTCCACTTT. The V call is TRBV6-5, the J call TRBJ1-6; D gene unclear. CDR1 is MNHEY and CDR2 is SVGAGI in the germline V gene. V was trimmed by 4 bases and J by 8 bases, leaving 12 bases between them. CDR3 size: 14 residues.

This clone was seen more than once but under ten times. J is TRBJ1-1 and V is TRBV10-1, with D maybe TRBD1 (6 bases). V lost 4 bases to trimming and J lost 4 bases, with 13 bases between them. Germline CDR1 and CDR2: WNHNN and SYGVQD (reference sequence). There are 14 residues in the CDR3. As DNA, the CDR3 is TGCGCCAGCAGTGTACAGGGAACCGGCACTGAAGCTTTCTTT. Its translation is CASSVQGTGTEAFF.

This clone turned up a few times. The identical CDR3 is also encoded by other nucleotide sequences in the sample. V usage is TRBV29-1 and J usage is TRBJ1-1; D is ambiguous. V was trimmed by 0 bases and J by 9 bases, leaving 5 bases between them. The CDR3 spans 10 residues. Germline V CDR1 and CDR2: SQVTM, ANQGSEA. This chain's CDR3 is CSVEEGKAFF. The CDR3 coding sequence is TGCAGCGTTGAAGAAGGGAAAGCTTTCTTT. The whole variable domain, remainder taken from reference TRBV29-1 and TRBJ1-1, is SAVISQKPSRDICQRGTSLTIQCQVDSQVTMMFWYRQQPGQSLTLIATANQGSEATYESGFVIDKFPISRPNLTFSTLTVSNMSPEDSSIYLCSVEEGKAFFGQGTRLTVV.

This clone has a single count. The genes are TRBV14 and TRBJ1-6, with 7 bases that match TRBD1. The V gene's germline CDR1 is SGHDN and CDR2 FVKESK. The CDR3 totals 17 residues. Losses at the gene ends were 8 bases for V and 5 bases for J; bases not matched to a gene: 15. CDR3 in amino acids: CASSKRGTVQDNSPLHF. DNA of the CDR3: TGTGCCAGCTCCAAACGGGGGACAGTTCAAGATAATTCACCCCTCCACTTT.